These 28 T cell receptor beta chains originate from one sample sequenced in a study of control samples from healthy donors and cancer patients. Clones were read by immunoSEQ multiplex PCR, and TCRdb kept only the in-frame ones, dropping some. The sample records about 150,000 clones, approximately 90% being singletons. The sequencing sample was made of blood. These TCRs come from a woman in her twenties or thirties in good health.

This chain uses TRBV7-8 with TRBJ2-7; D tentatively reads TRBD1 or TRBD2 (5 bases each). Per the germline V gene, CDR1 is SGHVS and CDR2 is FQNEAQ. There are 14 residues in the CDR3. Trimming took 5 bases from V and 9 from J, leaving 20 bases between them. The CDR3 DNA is TGTGCCAGCAGCCTACAGGCCGAGGGAGTTTTGCAGTACTTC. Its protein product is CASSLQAEGVLQYF.

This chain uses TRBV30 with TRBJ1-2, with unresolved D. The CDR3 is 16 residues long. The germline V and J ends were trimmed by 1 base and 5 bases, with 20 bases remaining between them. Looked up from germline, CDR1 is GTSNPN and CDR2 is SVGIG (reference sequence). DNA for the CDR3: TGTGCCTGGAGTGCCCGGAGGCACGCCGCGGAGTATGGCTACACCTTC. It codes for CAWSARRHAAEYGYTF.

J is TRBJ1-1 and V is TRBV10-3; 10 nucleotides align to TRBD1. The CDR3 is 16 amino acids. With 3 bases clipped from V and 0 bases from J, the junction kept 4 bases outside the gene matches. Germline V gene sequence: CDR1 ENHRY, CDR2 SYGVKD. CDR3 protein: CAISDRGTGVNTEAFF. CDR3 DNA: TGTGCCATCAGTGATAGGGGGACAGGGGTGAACACTGAAGCTTTCTTT.

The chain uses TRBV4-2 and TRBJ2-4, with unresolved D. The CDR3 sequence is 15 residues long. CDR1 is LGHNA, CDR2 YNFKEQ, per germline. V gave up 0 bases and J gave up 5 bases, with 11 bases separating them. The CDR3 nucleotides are TGTGCCAGCAGCCAAGATCGGTATCCCGAAAACATTCAGTACTTC. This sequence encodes CASSQDRYPENIQYF.

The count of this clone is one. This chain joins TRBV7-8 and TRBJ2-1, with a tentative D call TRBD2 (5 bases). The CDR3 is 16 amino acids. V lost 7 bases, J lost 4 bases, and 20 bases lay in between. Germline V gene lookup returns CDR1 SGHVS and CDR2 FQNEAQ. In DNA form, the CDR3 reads TGTGCCAGCAAGGGAGAGGCCGGCACCACTTACAATGAGCAGTTCTTC. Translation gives CASKGEAGTTYNEQFF.

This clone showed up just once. This CDR3 reads CASSEALIPYNEQFF. The CDR3 DNA is TGTGCCAGCAGTGAAGCGCTGATCCCTTACAATGAGCAGTTCTTC. The V gene is TRBV6-1, the J gene TRBJ2-1; D uncertain. V was shortened by 0 bases and J by 4 bases, with 10 bases between the two germline ends. Germline lookup yields CDR1 MNHNS and CDR2 SASEGT. CDR3 length: 15 amino acids.

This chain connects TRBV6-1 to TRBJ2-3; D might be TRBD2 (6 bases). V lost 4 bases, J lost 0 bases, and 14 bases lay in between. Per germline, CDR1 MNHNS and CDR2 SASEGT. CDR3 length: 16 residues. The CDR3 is CASSVASAESTDTQYF. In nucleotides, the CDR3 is TGTGCCAGCAGTGTGGCTAGCGCTGAGAGCACAGATACGCAGTATTTT.

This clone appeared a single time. The CDR3 reads CSVELVAGGGETQYF. CDR3 bases: TGCAGCGTTGAATTGGTAGCGGGAGGTGGGGAGACCCAGTACTTC. V is TRBV29-1 and J is TRBJ2-5, with 10 bases matching TRBD2. Germline V gives CDR1 SQVTM, CDR2 ANQGSEA. Unmatched junction bases numbered 8, after V lost 2 bases and J lost 5 bases. This CDR3 is 15 amino acids long.

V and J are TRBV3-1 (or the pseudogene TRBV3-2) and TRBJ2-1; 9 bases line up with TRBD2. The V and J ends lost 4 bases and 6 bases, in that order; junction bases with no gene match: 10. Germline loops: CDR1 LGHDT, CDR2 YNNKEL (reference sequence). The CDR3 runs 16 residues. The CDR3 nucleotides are TGTGCCAGCAGCCCCGGGGGTAGCGGGAGATTCAATGAGCAGTTCTTC. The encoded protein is CASSPGGSGRFNEQFF.

CDR3 loop: CASSWERAEAFF. The CDR3 DNA reads as TGTGCCAGCAGTTGGGAGCGGGCTGAAGCTTTCTTT. The gene calls are TRBV28 and TRBJ1-1; D gene uncertain. CDR3 length: 12 amino acids. V shed 4 bases and J shed 6 bases, with 9 bases lying between them. The germline V gene has CDR1 MDHEN and CDR2 SYDVKM.

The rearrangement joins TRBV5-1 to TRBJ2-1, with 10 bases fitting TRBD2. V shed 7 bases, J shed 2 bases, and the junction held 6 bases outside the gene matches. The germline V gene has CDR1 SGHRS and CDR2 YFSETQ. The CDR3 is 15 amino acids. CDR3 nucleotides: TGCGCCAGCGCAGATGGGACTAGCGCCTACAATGAGCAGTTCTTC. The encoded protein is CASADGTSAYNEQFF.

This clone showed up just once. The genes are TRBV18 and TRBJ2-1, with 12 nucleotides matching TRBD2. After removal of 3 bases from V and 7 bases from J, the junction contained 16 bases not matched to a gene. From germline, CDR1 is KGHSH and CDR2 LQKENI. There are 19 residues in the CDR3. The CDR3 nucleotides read TGTGCCAGCTCACCTCGGACAGGGACTAGCGGGCCCTCGAGTAATGAGCAGTTCTTC. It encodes CASSPRTGTSGPSSNEQFF.

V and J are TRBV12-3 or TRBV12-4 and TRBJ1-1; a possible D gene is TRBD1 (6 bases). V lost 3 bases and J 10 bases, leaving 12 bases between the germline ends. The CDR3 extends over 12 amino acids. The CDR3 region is CASSLGANSAFF. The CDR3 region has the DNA TGTGCCAGCAGTTTGGGGGCGAACTCAGCTTTCTTT.

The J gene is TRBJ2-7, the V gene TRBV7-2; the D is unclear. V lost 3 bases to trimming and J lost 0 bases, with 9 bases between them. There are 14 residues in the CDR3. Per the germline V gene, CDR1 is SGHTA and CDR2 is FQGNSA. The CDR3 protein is CASSFLPSSYEQYF. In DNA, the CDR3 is TGTGCCAGCAGCTTCTTACCGAGCTCCTACGAGCAGTACTTC.

The CDR3 nucleotides are TGTGCCAGCAGGAATCGACAGGTCTCCTACGAGCAGTACTTC. This sequence encodes CASRNRQVSYEQYF. The genes are TRBV28 and TRBJ2-7, with D maybe TRBD1 (6 bases). V lost 6 bases and J 0 bases, leaving 12 bases between the germline ends. CDR1 is MDHEN, CDR2 SYDVKM, per germline. The CDR3 is 14 amino acids.

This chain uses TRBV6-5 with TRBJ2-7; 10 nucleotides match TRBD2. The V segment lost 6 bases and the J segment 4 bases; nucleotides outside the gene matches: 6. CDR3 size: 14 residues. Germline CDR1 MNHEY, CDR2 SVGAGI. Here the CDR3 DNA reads TGTGCCAGCAGCTCGGGACTAGCGTGGTACGAGCAGTACTTC. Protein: CASSSGLAWYEQYF.

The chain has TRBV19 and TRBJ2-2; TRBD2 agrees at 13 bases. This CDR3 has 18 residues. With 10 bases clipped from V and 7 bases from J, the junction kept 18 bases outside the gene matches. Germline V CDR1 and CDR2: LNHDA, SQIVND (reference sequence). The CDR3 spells CATLSRTSGRTVIGELFF. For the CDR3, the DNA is TGTGCCACACTTTCGAGGACTAGCGGGAGAACAGTCATCGGGGAGCTGTTTTTT.

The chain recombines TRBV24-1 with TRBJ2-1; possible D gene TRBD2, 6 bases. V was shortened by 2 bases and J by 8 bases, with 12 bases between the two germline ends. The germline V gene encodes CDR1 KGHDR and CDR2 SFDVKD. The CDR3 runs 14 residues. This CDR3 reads CATSDSGGDDEQFF. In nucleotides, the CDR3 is TGTGCCACCAGTGATTCGGGCGGGGACGATGAGCAGTTCTTC.

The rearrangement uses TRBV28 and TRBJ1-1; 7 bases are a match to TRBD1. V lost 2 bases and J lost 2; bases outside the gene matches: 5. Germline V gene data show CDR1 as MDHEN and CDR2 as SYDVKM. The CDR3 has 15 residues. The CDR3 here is CASSLPNRGNTEAFF. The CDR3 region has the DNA TGTGCCAGCAGTTTACCTAACAGGGGTAACACTGAAGCTTTCTTT.

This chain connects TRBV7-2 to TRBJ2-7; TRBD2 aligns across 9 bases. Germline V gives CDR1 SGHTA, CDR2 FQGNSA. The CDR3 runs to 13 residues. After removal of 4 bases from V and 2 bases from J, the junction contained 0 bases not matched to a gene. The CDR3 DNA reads TGTGCCAGCAGCTCTAGCGGGACCTACGAGCAGTACTTC. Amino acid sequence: CASSSSGTYEQYF.

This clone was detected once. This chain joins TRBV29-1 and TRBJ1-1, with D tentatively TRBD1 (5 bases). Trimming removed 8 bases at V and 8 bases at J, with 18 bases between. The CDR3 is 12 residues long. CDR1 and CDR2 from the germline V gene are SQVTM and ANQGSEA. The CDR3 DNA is TGCAGCATCGGACGGACAAATCTAGAAGCTTTCTTT. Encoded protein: CSIGRTNLEAFF.

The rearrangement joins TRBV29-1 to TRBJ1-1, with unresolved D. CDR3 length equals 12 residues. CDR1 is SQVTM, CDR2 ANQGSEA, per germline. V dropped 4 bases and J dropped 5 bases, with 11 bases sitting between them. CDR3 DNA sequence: TGCAGCGTTGGAACGGAAGGAACTGAAGCTTTCTTT. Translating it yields CSVGTEGTEAFF. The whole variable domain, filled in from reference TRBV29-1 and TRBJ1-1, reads SAVISQKPSRDICQRGTSLTIQCQVDSQVTMMFWYRQQPGQSLTLIATANQGSEATYESGFVIDKFPISRPNLTFSTLTVSNMSPEDSSIYLCSVGTEGTEAFFGQGTRLTVV.

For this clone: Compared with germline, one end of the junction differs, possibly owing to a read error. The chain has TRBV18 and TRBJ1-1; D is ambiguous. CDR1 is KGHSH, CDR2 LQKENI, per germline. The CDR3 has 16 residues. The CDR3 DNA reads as TGTGCCAGCTCACCACTTTCGGGCAGACCGAACACTGAAGCTTTTTTT. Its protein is CASSPLSGRPNTEAFF.

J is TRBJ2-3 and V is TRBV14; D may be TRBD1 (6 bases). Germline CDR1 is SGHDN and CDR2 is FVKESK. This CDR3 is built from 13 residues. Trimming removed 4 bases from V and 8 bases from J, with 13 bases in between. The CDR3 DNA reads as TGTGCCAGCAGCCGGACAGCGTTTCGTACGCAGTATTTT. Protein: CASSRTAFRTQYF.

The CDR3 reads CASSLSGQGTYEQYF. In nucleotides, the CDR3 is TGTGCCAGCAGTTTATCAGGACAGGGGACCTACGAGCAGTACTTC. The J gene is TRBJ2-7, the V gene TRBV27; 9 bases match TRBD1. The CDR3 is 15 residues long. Per germline, CDR1 MNHEY and CDR2 SMNVEV (reference sequence). Trimming at V came to 0 bases and at J to 2 bases, leaving 2 bases not matched to a gene.

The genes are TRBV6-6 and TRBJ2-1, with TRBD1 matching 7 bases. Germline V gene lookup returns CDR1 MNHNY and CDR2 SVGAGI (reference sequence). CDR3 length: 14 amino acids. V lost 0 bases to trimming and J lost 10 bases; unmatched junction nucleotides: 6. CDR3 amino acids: CASSYSTGYGEQFF. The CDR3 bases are TGTGCCAGCAGTTACTCGACAGGGTACGGGGAGCAGTTCTTC.

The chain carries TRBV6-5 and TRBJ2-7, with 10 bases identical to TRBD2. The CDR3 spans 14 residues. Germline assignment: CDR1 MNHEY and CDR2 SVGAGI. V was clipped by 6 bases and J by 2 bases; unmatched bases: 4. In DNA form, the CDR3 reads TGTGCCAGCAGCCTAGCGGGAGAGACCTACGAGCAGTACTTC. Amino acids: CASSLAGETYEQYF.

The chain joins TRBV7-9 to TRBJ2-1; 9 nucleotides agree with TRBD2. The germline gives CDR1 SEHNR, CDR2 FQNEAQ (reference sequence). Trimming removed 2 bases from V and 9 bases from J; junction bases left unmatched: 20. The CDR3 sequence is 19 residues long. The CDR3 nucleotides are TGTGCCAGCAGCTTATGGCACACCCGGGGCGGGAGGGCCTTAGGTGAGCAGTTCTTC. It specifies CASSLWHTRGGRALGEQFF. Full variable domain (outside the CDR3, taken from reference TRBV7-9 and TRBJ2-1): DTGVSQNPRHKITKRGQNVTFRCDPISEHNRLYWYRQTLGQGPEFLTYFQNEAQLEKSRLLSDRFSAERPKGSFSTLEIQRTEQGDSAMYLCASSLWHTRGGRALGEQFFGPGTRLTVL.